Following are 4 T cell receptor beta chains from one sample sequenced in a study of breast tumors, draining lymph nodes, adjacent tissues. TCRdb re-analysed the multiplex PCR reads in MiXCR, keeping a single row per CDR3 protein. In the table there are 17,000 or so distinct CDR3 sequences, over 40% of which are singletons. Material for sequencing was breast tumor tissue. Every receptor here comes from a female donor with breast cancer. Some clones in this sample may be carry-over from other donors' samples.

This clonotype was recorded at least ten times. A much larger clone lies one base from this, so it may be a read error. V and J are TRBV20-1 and TRBJ2-7, with 11 bases aligning to TRBD1. Germline V lookup: CDR1 DFQATT, CDR2 SNEGSKA (reference sequence). The CDR3 covers 13 residues. The CDR3 region is CSARGTGGYAQYF. CDR3 nucleotides: TGCAGTGCTAGAGGGACAGGGGGCTACGCGCAGTACTTC.

As to this clonotype: Given a much more abundant clone one base away, this may be a read error. This chain links TRBV10-3 with TRBJ1-1, with 7 bases identical to TRBD1. Per the germline V gene, CDR1 is ENHRY and CDR2 is SYGVKD. V was pared by 6 bases and J by 7 bases, with 14 bases of the junction left unmatched. The CDR3 spans 15 residues. The CDR3 protein is CAIRAPTGPLSEAFF. The CDR3 nucleotides are TGTGCCATCAGGGCCCCGACAGGGCCTCTGAGTGAAGCTTTCTTT.

The chain joins TRBV2 to TRBJ2-7; D is unresolved. The germline gives CDR1 SNHLY, CDR2 FYNNEI. V was clipped by 10 bases and J by 0 bases, with 10 bases between them. The CDR3 is 12 amino acids. The CDR3 loop is CATLSSSYEQYF. The CDR3 DNA is TGTGCCACTCTATCCAGCTCCTACGAGCAGTACTTC.

Turning to this clonotype: Germline and junction disagree at one end, which may indicate a read error. V and J are TRBV18 and TRBJ1-6; D is uncertain. The V gene's germline CDR1 is KGHSH and CDR2 LQKENI. This CDR3 spans 13 amino acids. The CDR3 loop reads CARSPDDNSPLHF. DNA of the CDR3: TGTGCCCGCTCACCAGACGATAATTCACCCCTCCACTTT.